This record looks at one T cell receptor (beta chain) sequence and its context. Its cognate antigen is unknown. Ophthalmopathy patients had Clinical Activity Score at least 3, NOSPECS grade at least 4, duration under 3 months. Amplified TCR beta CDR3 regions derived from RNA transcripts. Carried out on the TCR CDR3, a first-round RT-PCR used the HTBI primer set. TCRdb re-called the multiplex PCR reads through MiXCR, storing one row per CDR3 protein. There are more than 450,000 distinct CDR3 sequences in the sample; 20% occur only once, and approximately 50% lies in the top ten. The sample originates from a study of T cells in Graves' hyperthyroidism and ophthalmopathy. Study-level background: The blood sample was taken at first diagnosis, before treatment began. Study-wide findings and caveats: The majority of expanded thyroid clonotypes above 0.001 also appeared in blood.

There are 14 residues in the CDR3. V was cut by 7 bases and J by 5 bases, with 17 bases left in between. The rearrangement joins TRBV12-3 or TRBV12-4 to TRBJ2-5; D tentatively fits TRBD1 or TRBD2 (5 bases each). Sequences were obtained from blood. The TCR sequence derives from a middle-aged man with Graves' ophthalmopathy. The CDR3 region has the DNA TGTGCCAGCACGTCCGGGGCTCCGAGGGAGACCCAGTACTTC. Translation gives CASTSGAPRETQYF.